One sample yielded the 24 T cell receptor beta chains listed below, sequenced in a study of spatial heterogeneity in lung cancer. TCRdb passed the 5' RACE reads through MiXCR, listing each CDR3 protein once. The data show 50,000 to 65,000 distinct CDR3 sequences, about 8% seen once. Time point indicated: sample taken at primary tumor resection. The authors sequenced whole RNA from tumor, nontumor lung or frozen PBMC without sorting. The sequencing used PBMCs, collected at surgery. All receptors derive from a female donor with early-stage non-small cell lung cancer.

The table lists this clonotype with many counts. The chain employs TRBV10-3 and TRBJ1-1; no clear D gene. CDR3 length equals 15 residues. Germline lookup yields CDR1 ENHRY and CDR2 SYGVKD. V lost 0 bases, J lost 3 bases, and 11 bases lay in between. The CDR3 DNA is TGTGCCATCAGTGAGTCAAGGGATCGGGACACTGAAGCTTTCTTT. It codes for CAISESRDRDTEAFF.

This clonotype was detected many times. The chain joins TRBV3-1 to TRBJ2-2; D call uncertain. The germline gives CDR1 LGHDT, CDR2 YNNKEL (reference sequence). V was trimmed by 7 bases and J by 3 bases, leaving 15 bases between them. The CDR3 loop spans 15 amino acids. This CDR3 is CASTLRADYTGELFF. The CDR3 DNA sequence: TGTGCCAGCACCCTACGGGCTGATTACACCGGGGAGCTGTTTTTT.

Many counts were recorded for this clonotype. The chain couples TRBV24-1 to TRBJ1-2; D gene unclear. The CDR3 loop spans 13 amino acids. The germline gives CDR1 KGHDR, CDR2 SFDVKD. The V and J ends lost 3 bases and 5 bases respectively, with 9 bases between them. CDR3 sequence reads: CATSDQRTYGYTF. The CDR3 DNA sequence: TGTGCCACCAGTGATCAGAGAACTTATGGCTACACCTTC.

This clonotype was picked up many times. V and J are TRBV16 and TRBJ1-5; weak D call: TRBD1 (6 bases). The CDR3 is 15 amino acids. The germline V gene has CDR1 KGHSY and CDR2 FQNENV. Trimming pared 0 bases from V and 7 bases from J, leaving 13 bases between. CDR3 bases: TGTGCCAGCAGCCAATCGTTTGCAGGGGAACAGCCCCAGCATTTT. Its translation: CASSQSFAGEQPQHF.

This clonotype was observed at least ten times. V usage is TRBV3-1 and J usage is TRBJ1-1; D is unresolved. The CDR3 runs to 14 residues. Trimming left V 0 bases short and J 8 bases short, with 13 bases between. CDR1 is LGHDT and CDR2 is YNNKEL in the germline V gene (reference sequence). The CDR3 bases are TGTGCCAGCAGCCAAGATCTTGAATTGAGAGAAGCTTTCTTT. Encoded protein: CASSQDLELREAFF.

This clonotype has ten or more counts. The chain joins TRBV6-5 to TRBJ2-3; tentatively, D is TRBD2 (5 bases). Germline V lookup: CDR1 MNHEY, CDR2 SVGAGI. This CDR3 region has 13 residues. V was shortened by 5 bases and J by 2 bases, with 8 bases between the two germline ends. The CDR3 coding sequence is TGTGCCAGCAGTCAGCGGCTCACAGATACGCAGTATTTT. It yields the protein CASSQRLTDTQYF.

This clonotype was found many times. The J gene is TRBJ1-2, the V gene TRBV6-4; D gene ambiguous. The CDR3 covers 14 residues. Germline values: CDR1 MRHNA, CDR2 SNTAGT. V lost 3 bases, J lost 4 bases, and 12 bases lay in between. DNA of the CDR3: TGTGCCAGCAGTGATCGTGGAGGTTCCTATGGCTACACCTTC. This encodes CASSDRGGSYGYTF.

This chain uses TRBV10-3 with TRBJ1-1; 9 bases agree with TRBD1. Per germline, CDR1 ENHRY and CDR2 SYGVKD. Trimming cost V 7 bases and J 1 base; bases outside gene matches: 4. The CDR3 is made up of 14 amino acids. CDR3 region: CAITGTGKNTEAFF. In nucleotides, the CDR3 is TGTGCCATCACTGGGACAGGGAAGAACACTGAAGCTTTCTTT.

The chain links TRBV28 to TRBJ2-7, with 11 bases lining up with TRBD1. Germline CDR1 and CDR2: MDHEN and SYDVKM. With V trimmed by 4 bases and J by 7 bases, 9 bases remained unmatched. The CDR3 is 15 amino acids. CDR3 amino acids: CASSSSGQGAPEQYV. The CDR3 DNA sequence: TGTGCCAGCAGTTCCAGCGGACAGGGGGCGCCTGAGCAGTACGTC.

This clonotype has ten or more counts. The chain has TRBV28 and TRBJ1-1; D is possibly TRBD1 (5 bases). The CDR3 is 16 amino acids. V lost 4 bases, J lost 4 bases, and 19 bases lay in between. Germline lookup yields CDR1 MDHEN and CDR2 SYDVKM. CDR3 amino acids: CASSSPAFGGGTEAFF. The CDR3 bases are TGTGCCAGCAGTTCCCCGGCCTTTGGGGGTGGCACTGAAGCTTTCTTT.

By sample share, this clonotype is medium-sized (0.01 to 0.1%). The chain carries TRBV12-3 or TRBV12-4 and TRBJ1-4, with 8 bases matching TRBD1. V shed 5 bases and J 12 bases; nucleotides not matched to a gene: 11. The CDR3 sequence is 14 residues long. CDR3 DNA sequence: TGTGCCAGCAGTCAGGGGGCTGGTTCGGCGGAACTGTTTTTT. Amino acids: CASSQGAGSAELFF.

J is TRBJ2-7 and V is TRBV6-1; D tentatively reads TRBD1 or TRBD2 (5 bases each). This CDR3 region has 13 residues. Germline V CDR1 and CDR2: MNHNS, SASEGT. The CDR3: CASSQADIYEQYV. CDR3 nucleotide sequence: TGTGCCAGCAGTCAAGCGGACATCTACGAGCAGTACGTC.

This chain connects TRBV20-1 to TRBJ1-1; no clear D. The CDR3 contains 14 residues. Germline V gives CDR1 DFQATT, CDR2 SNEGSKA (reference sequence). Trimming pared 0 bases from V and 1 base from J, leaving 9 bases between. CDR3 nucleotide sequence: TGCAGTGCTAGAGATCAGGTGGGGAACACTGAAGCTTTCTTT. Its translation: CSARDQVGNTEAFF.

The gene calls are TRBV10-3 and TRBJ2-7; D unresolved. Trimming took 0 bases from V and 5 from J, leaving 5 bases between them. CDR1 and CDR2 (germline): ENHRY, SYGVKD. The CDR3 loop spans 12 amino acids. The CDR3 reads CAISESRNEQYF. The CDR3 DNA is TGTGCCATCAGTGAGTCCCGGAACGAGCAGTACTTC.

The J gene is TRBJ2-3, the V gene TRBV5-1; 7 bases match TRBD1. Germline V gene sequence: CDR1 SGHRS, CDR2 YFSETQ. The V segment lost 1 base and the J segment 2 bases; nucleotides outside the gene matches: 10. The CDR3 has 17 amino acids. The CDR3 reads CASSLIPGTADTDTQYF. As DNA, the CDR3 is TGCGCCAGCAGCTTGATCCCCGGGACAGCGGACACAGATACGCAGTATTTT.

This clonotype came up a few times. The rearrangement links TRBV12-3 or TRBV12-4 to TRBJ1-1, with D maybe TRBD1 (6 bases). The CDR3 is 14 amino acids. V was shortened by 10 bases and J by 0 bases, with 15 bases between the two germline ends. The CDR3 protein is CAISKGGLNTEAFF. The CDR3 DNA follows: TGTGCCATCTCAAAGGGGGGATTGAACACTGAAGCTTTCTTT.

A remark on this clonotype: Given a much more abundant clone one base away, this may be a read error. CDR3 residues: CASRFPGSGVTEAFF. In DNA, the CDR3 is TGTGCCAGCAGATTCCCGGGGTCCGGAGTAACTGAAGCTTTCTTT. This sequence joins TRBV28 and TRBJ1-1; no firm D call. This CDR3 is built from 15 residues. V lost 6 bases and J 5 bases, leaving 19 bases between the germline ends. CDR1 MDHEN and CDR2 SYDVKM come from the germline V gene.

This clonotype appeared a few times. The chain is built from TRBV7-2 and TRBJ1-2, with D hard to call. The CDR3 has 17 amino acids. Germline V gene lookup returns CDR1 SGHTA and CDR2 FQGNSA. V dropped 1 base and J dropped 0 bases, with 15 bases sitting between them. The CDR3 sequence is CASSLGPQQSANYGYTF. In nucleotides, the CDR3 is TGTGCCAGCAGCTTAGGCCCACAGCAGAGCGCTAACTATGGCTACACCTTC.

This clonotype was seen many times. This chain connects TRBV18 to TRBJ2-7, with 10 bases fitting TRBD1. The CDR3 runs 14 residues. Trimming took 5 bases from V and 5 from J; bases not matched to a gene: 6. The germline V gene has CDR1 KGHSH and CDR2 LQKENI. CDR3 loop: CASSLAGQGDEQYV. In DNA, the CDR3 is TGTGCCAGCTCATTAGCCGGACAGGGGGACGAGCAGTACGTC.

This clonotype was recorded many times. This chain connects TRBV3-1 to TRBJ2-3, with D uncertain. Germline CDR1 LGHDT, CDR2 YNNKEL (reference sequence). The CDR3 covers 12 residues. V was clipped by 2 bases and J by 2 bases, with 2 bases between them. The DNA for the CDR3 is TGTGCCAGCAGCCAATACACAGATACGCAGTATTTT. Translating gives CASSQYTDTQYF.

The chain employs TRBV7-6 and TRBJ2-2, with D unresolved. Germline CDR1 is SGHVS and CDR2 is FNYEAQ. The CDR3 is 14 amino acids. V was pared by 3 bases and J by 1 base, with 6 bases between. The CDR3 spells CASSLGMNTGELFF. Here the CDR3 DNA reads TGTGCCAGCAGCTTGGGTATGAACACCGGGGAGCTGTTTTTT.

Ten or more counts support this clonotype. The chain carries TRBV24-1 and TRBJ2-7; unclear D gene. The CDR3 runs 11 residues. The V end was cut by 4 bases, the J end by 7 bases, with 7 bases between. Germline CDR1 reads KGHDR; CDR2 reads SFDVKD. The CDR3 DNA reads TGTGCCACCAGTGACTCTGGGGAGCAGTACTTC. Translated: CATSDSGEQYF.

This chain uses TRBV5-1 with TRBJ1-2; TRBD1 matches at 8 bases. Unmatched junction bases numbered 1, after V lost 0 bases and J lost 6 bases. Germline V gives CDR1 SGHRS, CDR2 YFSETQ. The CDR3 runs to 13 residues. The CDR3 sequence: CASSLDRGNGYTF. Here the CDR3 DNA reads TGCGCCAGCAGCTTGGACAGGGGGAATGGCTACACCTTC.

The V gene is TRBV6-1, the J gene TRBJ1-4, with D hard to call. V was cut by 1 base and J by 8 bases, with 11 bases left in between. Germline CDR1 reads MNHNS; CDR2 reads SASEGT. The CDR3 runs to 14 residues. CDR3 nucleotide sequence: TGTGCCAGCAGTGAAGGGAGAGTGGGGGAAAAACTGTTTTTT. Its protein is CASSEGRVGEKLFF.